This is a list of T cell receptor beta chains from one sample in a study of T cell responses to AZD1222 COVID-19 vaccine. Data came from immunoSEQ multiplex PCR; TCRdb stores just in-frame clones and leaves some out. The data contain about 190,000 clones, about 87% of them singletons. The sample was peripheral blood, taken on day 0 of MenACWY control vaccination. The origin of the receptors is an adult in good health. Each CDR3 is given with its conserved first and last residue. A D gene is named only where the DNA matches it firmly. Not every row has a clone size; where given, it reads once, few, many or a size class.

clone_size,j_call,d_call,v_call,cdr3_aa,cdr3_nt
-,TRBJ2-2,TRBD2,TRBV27,CASTELAGGGGELFF,TGTGCCAGCACGGAACTAGCGGGAGGCGGCGGGGAGCTGTTTTTT
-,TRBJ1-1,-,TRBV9,CASSVGRMNTEAFF,TGTGCCAGCAGCGTAGGACGGATGAACACTGAAGCTTTCTTT
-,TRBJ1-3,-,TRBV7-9,CASSFPRDTASGNTIYF,TGTGCCAGCAGCTTCCCCCGGGACACTGCCTCTGGAAACACCATATATTTT
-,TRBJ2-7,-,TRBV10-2,CASSPTGTAYEQYF,TGCGCCAGCAGCCCGACCGGGACGGCCTACGAGCAGTACTTC
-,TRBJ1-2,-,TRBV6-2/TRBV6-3,CASSYGLGYGYTF,TGTGCCAGCAGTTACGGGTTGGGCTATGGCTACACCTTC
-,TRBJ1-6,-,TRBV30,CAWMQTRTANSPLHF,TGTGCCTGGATGCAGACCCGGACAGCAAATTCACCCCTCCACTTT
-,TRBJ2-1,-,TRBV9,CASSVATLGNNEQFF,TGTGCCAGCAGCGTAGCGACTCTAGGGAACAATGAGCAGTTCTTC
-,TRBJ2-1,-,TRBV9,CASSVGWGSYNEQFF,TGTGCCAGCAGCGTAGGGTGGGGCTCCTACAATGAGCAGTTCTTC
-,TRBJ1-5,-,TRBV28,CASSLRSSNQPQHF,TGTGCCAGCAGTTTAAGATCCAGCAATCAGCCCCAGCATTTT
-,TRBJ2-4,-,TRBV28,CASSLIGGGKNIQYF,TGTGCCAGCAGTTTAATCGGGGGAGGCAAAAACATTCAGTACTTC
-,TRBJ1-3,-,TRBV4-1,CASSLRISGNTIYF,TGCGCCAGCAGCCTCCGTATCTCTGGAAACACCATATATTTT
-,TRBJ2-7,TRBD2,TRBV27,CASSFGLAVDSEQYF,TGTGCCAGCAGTTTTGGACTAGCGGTAGACTCCGAGCAGTACTTC
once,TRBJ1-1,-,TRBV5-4,CASSLAPQGLNTEAFF,TGTGCCAGCAGCTTGGCACCACAGGGTTTGAACACTGAAGCTTTCTTT
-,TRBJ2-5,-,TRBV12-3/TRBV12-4,CASSLRKETQYF,TGTGCCAGCAGTTTACGCAAGGAGACCCAGTACTTC
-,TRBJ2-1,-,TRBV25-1,CASSEFRGVNNEQFF,TGTGCCAGCAGTGAATTCAGGGGCGTTAACAATGAGCAGTTCTTC
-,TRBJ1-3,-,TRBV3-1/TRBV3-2,CASSQDSRLSSGNTIYF,TGTGCCAGCAGCCAAGATTCTCGTCTGAGCTCTGGAAACACCATATATTTT
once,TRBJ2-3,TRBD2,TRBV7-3,CASSLGTSGGARDTQYF,TGTGCCAGCAGCTTGGGGACTAGCGGGGGGGCAAGAGATACGCAGTATTTT
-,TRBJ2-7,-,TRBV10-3,CAISEWTDEQYF,TGTGCCATCAGTGAGTGGACCGACGAGCAGTACTTC
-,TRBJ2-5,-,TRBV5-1,CASSLMGQGETQYF,TGCGCCAGCAGCTTGATGGGCCAAGGGGAGACCCAGTACTTC
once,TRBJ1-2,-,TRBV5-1,CASSPGRLRVYGYTF,TGCGCCAGCAGCCCCGGACGGCTGAGGGTTTATGGCTACACCTTC
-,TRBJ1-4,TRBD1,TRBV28,CASSLRQGSLATNEKLFF,TGTGCCAGCAGTTTAAGACAGGGATCTTTAGCAACTAATGAAAAACTGTTTTTT
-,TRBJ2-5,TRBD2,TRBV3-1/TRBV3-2,CASSQDYGRGGAGETQYF,TGTGCCAGCAGCCAAGATTATGGTCGCGGGGGGGCCGGGGAGACCCAGTACTTC
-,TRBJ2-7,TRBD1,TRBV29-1,CSVRDRSLGEQYF,TGCAGCGTCAGGGACAGATCCCTTGGAGAGCAGTACTTC
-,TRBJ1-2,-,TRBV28,CASSLTDSYGYTF,TGTGCCAGCAGTTTAACGGACAGCTATGGCTACACCTTC
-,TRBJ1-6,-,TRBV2,CASSELPGGNSPLHF,TGTGCCAGCAGTGAACTGCCCGGGGGCAATTCACCCCTCCACTTT
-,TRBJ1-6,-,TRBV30,CAWSGGGESPLHF,TGTGCCTGGAGTGGGGGGGGAGAATCACCCCTCCACTTT
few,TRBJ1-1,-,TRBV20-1,CSARQSEAFF,TGCAGTGCTAGACAGAGTGAAGCTTTCTTT
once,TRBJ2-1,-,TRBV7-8,CASSLDRLGSYNEQFF,TGTGCCAGCAGCTTAGACCGACTAGGGTCCTACAATGAGCAGTTCTTC
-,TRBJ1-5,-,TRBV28,CASSLPAIMNQPQHF,TGTGCCAGCAGCCTTCCTGCTATCATGAATCAGCCCCAGCATTTT
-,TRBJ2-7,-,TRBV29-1,CRWGPPRVDSYEQYF,TGCAGGTGGGGTCCTCCTCGGGTAGACTCCTACGAGCAGTACTTC
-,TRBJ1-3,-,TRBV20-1,CSASYVSGNTIYF,TGCAGTGCTAGTTACGTCTCTGGAAACACCATATATTTT
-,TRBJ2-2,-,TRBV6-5,CASGQEAGELFF,TGTGCCAGCGGGCAGGAGGCCGGGGAGCTGTTTTTT
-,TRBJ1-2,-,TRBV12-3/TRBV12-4,CASSAQDWGYTF,TGTGCCAGCAGTGCCCAAGACTGGGGCTACACCTTC
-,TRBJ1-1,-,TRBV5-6,CASSLAVEYLLPEAFF,TGTGCCAGCAGCTTGGCCGTCGAATATCTTCTCCCTGAAGCTTTCTTT
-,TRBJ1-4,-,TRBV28,CASSLREKLFF,TGTGCCAGCAGTTTGAGAGAAAAACTGTTTTTT
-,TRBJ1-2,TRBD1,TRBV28,CASSGQGEGYGYTF,TGTGCCAGCAGCGGACAGGGGGAGGGGTATGGCTACACCTTC
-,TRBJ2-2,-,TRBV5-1,CASSGGMLNTGELFF,TGCGCCAGCAGCGGCGGGATGCTGAACACCGGGGAGCTGTTTTTT
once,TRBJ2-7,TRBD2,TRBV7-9,CASSLSRGGLGYEQYF,TGTGCCAGCAGCTTATCCCGGGGGGGACTCGGATACGAGCAGTACTTC
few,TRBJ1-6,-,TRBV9,CASSQEGANSPLHF,TGTGCCAGCAGCCAAGAGGGCGCTAATTCACCCCTCCACTTT
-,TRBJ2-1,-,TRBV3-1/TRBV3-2,CASSQELLVQFF,TGTGCCAGCAGCCAAGAACTCTTGGTGCAGTTCTTC
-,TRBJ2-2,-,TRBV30,CAWSTGPGHPTGELFF,TGTGCCTGGAGTACCGGACCGGGACACCCCACCGGGGAGCTGTTTTTT
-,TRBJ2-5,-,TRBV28,CASRKTGYEETQYF,TGTGCCAGCAGAAAAACAGGGTACGAAGAGACCCAGTACTTC
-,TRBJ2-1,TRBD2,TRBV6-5,CASRTSGGTQFF,TGTGCCAGCCGGACTAGCGGGGGTACCCAGTTCTTC
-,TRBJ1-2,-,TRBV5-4,CASSPVGENYGYTF,TGTGCCAGCAGCCCCGTGGGAGAGAACTATGGCTACACCTTC
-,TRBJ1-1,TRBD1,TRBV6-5,CASSSAGGMNTEAFF,TGTGCCAGCAGTTCCGCAGGGGGTATGAACACTGAAGCTTTCTTT
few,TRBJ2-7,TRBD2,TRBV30,CAWSGGLGPSEQYF,TGTGCCTGGAGTGGAGGACTAGGGCCCTCCGAGCAGTACTTC
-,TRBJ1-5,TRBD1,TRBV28,CASSREGTGELNQPQHF,TGTGCCAGCAGTCGTGAGGGGACAGGGGAACTCAATCAGCCCCAGCATTTT
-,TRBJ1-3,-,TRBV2,CASSYPGVGNSGNTIYF,TGTGCCAGCAGTTACCCAGGTGTAGGCAACTCTGGAAACACCATATATTTT
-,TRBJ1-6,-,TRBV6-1,CASSDGNSPLHF,TGTGCCAGCAGTGATGGAAATTCACCCCTCCACTTT
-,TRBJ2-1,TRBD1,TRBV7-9,CASSPIRQGEYNEQFF,TGTGCCAGCAGCCCAATTCGACAGGGGGAATACAATGAGCAGTTCTTC
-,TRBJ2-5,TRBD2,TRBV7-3,CASSSDKRGTQYF,TGTGCCAGCAGCTCAGACAAGCGGGGGACCCAGTACTTC
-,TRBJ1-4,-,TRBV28,CASSFLDSEKLFF,TGTGCCAGCAGTTTTCTAGACAGCGAAAAACTGTTTTTT
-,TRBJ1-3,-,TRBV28,CASRLTGTGNTIYF,TGTGCCAGCAGGCTCACAGGGACTGGAAACACCATATATTTT
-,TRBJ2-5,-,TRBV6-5,CASRGSALPAQYF,TGTGCCAGCAGGGGCAGCGCCCTACCGGCCCAGTACTTC
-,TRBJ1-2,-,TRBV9,CASSVDRNGYTF,TGTGCCAGCAGCGTAGACAGAAATGGCTACACCTTC
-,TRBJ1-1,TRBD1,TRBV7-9,CASSSQGATEAFF,TGTGCCAGCAGCAGTCAGGGGGCCACTGAAGCTTTCTTT